This T cell receptor beta chain emerged from a study of technical replicates of blood from a few donors. V dropped 0 bases and J dropped 2; count of bases not matched to a gene: 5. CDR1 is SGHDT, CDR2 YYEEEE, per germline. The CDR3 extends over 15 amino acids. Here immunoSEQ multiplex PCR was the method, and the copy in TCRdb shows in-frame clones only, minus some. The sample includes around 67,000 clones, more than 90% of them seen just once. The sequencing input was T cells isolated from PBMCs. The TCR was taken from a human donor in good health. The chain joins TRBV5-6 to TRBJ2-7, with TRBD1 matching over 7 bases. CDR3 protein: CASSLEPTGAYEQYF. The CDR3 DNA reads as TGTGCCAGCAGCTTGGAACCAACAGGGGCCTACGAGCAGTACTTC.